This passage covers 8 T cell receptor beta chains from one sample sequenced in a study of OX40 agonist ivuxolimab in advanced cancers. Profiled with immunoSEQ multiplex PCR; TCRdb holds only in-frame clones, not every one. The sample yields 79,000 or so clones, over 75% seen once. This specimen consisted of CD4+ or CD8+ T cells sorted from blood, obtained in a trial of the OX40 agonist ivuxolimab. The receptors were gathered from an adult with an advanced solid tumor such as melanoma, head and neck, liver or kidney cancer.

CDR3 protein: CASSLAGGGTYEQYF. CDR3 nucleotides: TGCGCCAGCAGCTTGGCCGGGGGCGGAACCTACGAGCAGTACTTC. The chain links TRBV5-1 to TRBJ2-7; either TRBD1 or TRBD2 may supply D (6 bases each). Trimming shortened V by 0 bases and J by 2 bases, and 12 bases separated the two germline ends. This CDR3 comprises 15 residues. Germline-derived CDR1 and CDR2 are SGHRS and YFSETQ.

The rearrangement joins TRBV13 to TRBJ1-2, with D perhaps TRBD1 (5 bases). The V end was cut by 5 bases, the J end by 1 base, with 11 bases between. The CDR3 is 14 residues long. Germline-derived CDR1 and CDR2 are PRHDT and FYEKMQ (reference sequence). The CDR3 spells CASSRGRSNYGYTF. The CDR3 DNA reads TGTGCCAGCAGCAGGGGACGGAGTAACTATGGCTACACCTTC. Filled out from reference TRBV13 and TRBJ1-2, the complete variable domain reads AAGVIQSPRHLIKEKRETATLKCYPIPRHDTVYWYQQGPGQDPQFLISFYEKMQSDKGSIPDRFSAQQFSDYHSELNMSSLELGDSALYFCASSRGRSNYGYTFGSGTRLTVV.

The V and J genes are TRBV7-3 and TRBJ1-5; 7 bases agree with TRBD1. J gave up 5 bases and V 2 bases, and 12 bases lay outside the gene matches. Per the germline V gene, CDR1 is SGHTA and CDR2 is FQGTGA. The CDR3 length is 17 residues. The CDR3 nucleotides are TGTGCCAGCAGCTTAGGATCAGCGGGGACAGTAGATCAGCCCCAGCATTTT. It yields the protein CASSLGSAGTVDQPQHF.

The V and J genes are TRBV7-3 and TRBJ2-2; no clear D gene. V was cut by 2 bases and J by 7 bases, with 8 bases left in between. This CDR3 is built from 13 residues. Germline lookup yields CDR1 SGHTA and CDR2 FQGTGA. The CDR3 nucleotides are TGTGCCAGCAGCTTAGGTCCAAACGGGGAGCTGTTTTTT. Translating gives CASSLGPNGELFF.

This clone was counted a single time. This chain joins TRBV5-8 and TRBJ1-6; no reliable D call. Germline V gene data show CDR1 as SGHTS and CDR2 as YDEGEE. The CDR3 has 14 amino acids. V lost 4 bases and J lost 4, with 9 bases in between. The chain's CDR3 is CASSPTVYNSPLHF. The CDR3 region has the DNA TGTGCCAGCAGCCCGACCGTTTATAATTCACCCCTCCACTTT. Full variable domain (remainder filled in from reference TRBV5-8 and TRBJ1-6): EAGVTQSPTHLIKTRGQQATLRCSPISGHTSVYWYQQALGLGLQFLLWYDEGEERNRGNFPPRFSGRQFPNYSSELNVNALELEDSALYLCASSPTVYNSPLHFGNGTRLTVT.

This clone is a singleton in its sample. The chain joins TRBV11-2 to TRBJ2-3; D remains ambiguous. Germline V gene sequence: CDR1 SGHAT, CDR2 FQNNGV. This CDR3 is 12 amino acids long. V was cut by 5 bases and J by 2 bases, with 5 bases left in between. CDR3 protein: CASSPNTDTQYF. The CDR3 DNA follows: TGTGCCAGCAGCCCCAACACAGATACGCAGTATTTT.

V usage is TRBV27 and J usage is TRBJ1-5; possibly TRBD1 for D (6 bases). Germline V gene data show CDR1 as MNHEY and CDR2 as SMNVEV (reference sequence). The CDR3 runs 17 residues. V was clipped by 6 bases and J by 6 bases, with 24 bases between them. Here the CDR3 reads CASSKYGDTGNPQPQHF. The DNA of the CDR3 is TGTGCCAGCAGCAAGTACGGAGATACAGGGAATCCTCAGCCCCAGCATTTT.

The CDR3 is CSVEDQARGSGGYTF. The DNA of the CDR3 is TGCAGCGTTGAAGATCAGGCACGAGGGAGCGGCGGCTACACCTTC. The V gene is TRBV29-1, the J gene TRBJ1-2, with D hard to call. V was clipped by 0 bases and J by 8 bases, with 19 bases between them. The V gene's germline CDR1 is SQVTM and CDR2 ANQGSEA. The CDR3 runs 15 residues.